Shown below are 9 T cell receptor beta chains from a single sample sequenced in a study of blood T cells in healthy people across ages. A J-beta primer mix and a sample-barcoded 5' primer were used in a second PCR of about 6 to 12 cycles. TCRdb analysed the 5' RACE reads with MiXCR anew, one entry per CDR3 protein. The sample lists more than 800,000 distinct CDR3 sequences; about 30% were seen once. Material: blood. Receptor source: a woman of 80 years or more in good health.

At least ten counts were recorded for this clonotype. The rearrangement links TRBV7-9 to TRBJ1-6, with a tentative D call TRBD1 (5 bases). This CDR3 spans 17 amino acids. The V and J ends lost 0 bases and 7 bases respectively, with 16 bases between them. CDR1 is SEHNR, CDR2 FQNEAQ, per germline (reference sequence). The CDR3 nucleotides are TGTGCCAGCAGCTTAGCGCATCACCGGGACGGGAATTCACCCCTCCACTTT. Its translation: CASSLAHHRDGNSPLHF.

This clonotype appeared a few times. This rearrangement joins TRBV5-1 to TRBJ1-6; unclear D gene. Between the trimmed V and J ends, which lost 6 bases and 7 bases, there was a span of 11 bases. Germline V gene data show CDR1 as SGHRS and CDR2 as YFSETQ. The CDR3 runs to 13 residues. In DNA, the CDR3 is TGCGCCAGCAAACAAGAGCTGAATTCACCCCTCCACTTT. It translates to CASKQELNSPLHF.

To note about this clonotype: A much larger clone lies a single base off, so this may be a read error. The V and J genes are TRBV10-3 and TRBJ2-3, with D perhaps being TRBD1 or TRBD2 (5 bases each). V was trimmed by 4 bases and J by 9 bases, leaving 11 bases between them. The CDR3 extends over 12 amino acids. Germline CDR1 reads ENHRY; CDR2 reads SYGVKD. This CDR3 reads CAISGRGTTQYF. The CDR3 DNA reads as TGTGCCATCAGTGGACGAGGGACCACGCAGTATTTT.

This clonotype was found a few times. One end of the junction does not line up with germline, which may come from a read error. The J gene is TRBJ1-5, the V gene TRBV7-2; the D gene is possibly TRBD1 (5 bases). CDR3 length: 15 amino acids. CDR1 and CDR2 (germline): SGHTA, FQGNSA. CDR3 sequence: CAGSFGTPSNQPQHF. DNA of the CDR3: TGTGCCGGCAGCTTTGGGACTCCTAGCAATCAGCCCCAGCATTTT. Filled out from reference TRBV7-2 and TRBJ1-5, the complete variable domain reads GAGVSQSPSNKVTEKGKDVELRCDPISGHTALYWYRQSLGQGLEFLIYFQGNSAPDKSGLPSDRFSAERTGGSVSTLTIQRTQQEDSAVYLCAGSFGTPSNQPQHFGDGTRLSIL.

This clonotype was counted a few times. The genes are TRBV6-2 or TRBV6-3 and TRBJ2-2, with a possible D match to TRBD2 (6 bases). V lost 4 bases and J 6 bases, leaving 12 bases between the germline ends. Germline lookup yields CDR1 MNHEY and CDR2 SVGEGT. CDR3 size: 14 residues. In nucleotides, the CDR3 is TGTGCCAGCAGTTGGGGGGTTGGCTCCGGGGAGCTGTTTTTT. As protein: CASSWGVGSGELFF.

Concerning this clonotype itself: A much larger clone differs by one base, so this may be a read error. The rearrangement joins TRBV7-9 to TRBJ2-4; the D gene could be TRBD1 or TRBD2 (6 bases each). Germline V gives CDR1 SEHNR, CDR2 FQNEAQ (reference sequence). Trimming took off 3 bases at V and 14 bases at J, with 11 bases between the two ends. The CDR3 has 11 residues. This CDR3 reads CASSLGGQEYF. The CDR3 DNA follows: TGTGCCAGCAGCTTGGGGGGCCAGGAGTACTTC.

V gene TRBV12-3 or TRBV12-4 combines with J gene TRBJ2-3, with no clear D. This CDR3 contains 17 residues. V lost 6 bases and J 15 bases, leaving 34 bases between the germline ends. CDR3 sequence reads: CASSSPISRVRADMEYF. The CDR3 DNA sequence: TGTGCCAGCAGCAGCCCAATCAGTAGAGTGAGAGCAGATATGGAATATTTT.

The chain joins TRBV18 to TRBJ2-1; 9 nucleotides match TRBD2. The CDR3 totals 15 residues. The germline gives CDR1 KGHSH, CDR2 LQKENI. J lost 5 bases, V lost 2 bases, and 4 bases had no gene match. The CDR3 DNA is TGTGCCAGCTCACCAATAGCGGGGGCCCACAATGAGCAGTTCTTC. This encodes CASSPIAGAHNEQFF.

The chain links TRBV4-1 to TRBJ1-2, with 7 bases aligning to TRBD1. The CDR3 sequence is 15 residues long. V shed 4 bases, J shed 3 bases, and the junction held 8 bases outside the gene matches. The V gene's germline CDR1 is MGHRA and CDR2 YSYEKL. The CDR3, as DNA: TGCGCCAGCAGCCTCCGGGACAGCGTCGACTATGGCTACACCTTC. This encodes CASSLRDSVDYGYTF.